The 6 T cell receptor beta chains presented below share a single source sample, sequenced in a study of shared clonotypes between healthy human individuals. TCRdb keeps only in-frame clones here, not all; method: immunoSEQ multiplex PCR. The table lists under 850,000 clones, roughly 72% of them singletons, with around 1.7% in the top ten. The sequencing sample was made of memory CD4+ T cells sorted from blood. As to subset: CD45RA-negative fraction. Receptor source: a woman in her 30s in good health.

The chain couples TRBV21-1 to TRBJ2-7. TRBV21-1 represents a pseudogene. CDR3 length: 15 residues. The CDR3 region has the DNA TGTGCCAGCATCCCGCCGGATGGGGTGGCCTACGAGCAGTACTTC. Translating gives CASIPPDGVAYEQYF.

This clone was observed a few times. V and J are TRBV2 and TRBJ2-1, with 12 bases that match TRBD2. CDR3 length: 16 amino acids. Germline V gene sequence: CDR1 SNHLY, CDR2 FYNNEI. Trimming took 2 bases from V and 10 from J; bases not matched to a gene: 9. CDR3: CASSEFGTSGSSEQFF. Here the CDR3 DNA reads TGTGCCAGCAGTGAATTCGGGACTAGCGGGTCAAGCGAGCAGTTCTTC.

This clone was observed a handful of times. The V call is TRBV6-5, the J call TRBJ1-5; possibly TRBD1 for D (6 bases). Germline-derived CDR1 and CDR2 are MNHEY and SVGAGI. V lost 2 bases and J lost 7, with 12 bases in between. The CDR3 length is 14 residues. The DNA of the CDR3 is TGTGCCAGCAGTTACCTGCAGGGGCGGCAGCCCCAGCATTTT. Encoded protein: CASSYLQGRQPQHF.

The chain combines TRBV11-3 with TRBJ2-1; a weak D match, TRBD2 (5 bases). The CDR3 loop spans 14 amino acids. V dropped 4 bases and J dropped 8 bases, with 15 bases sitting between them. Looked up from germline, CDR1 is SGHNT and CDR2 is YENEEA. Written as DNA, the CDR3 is TGTGCCAGCAGCTCAGAGGGCCGAGTCGATGAGCAGTTCTTC. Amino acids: CASSSEGRVDEQFF.

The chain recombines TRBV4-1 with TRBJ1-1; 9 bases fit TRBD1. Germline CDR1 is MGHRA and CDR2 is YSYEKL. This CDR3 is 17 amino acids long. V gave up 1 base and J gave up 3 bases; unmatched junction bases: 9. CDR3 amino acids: CASSQGDRGFRDTEAFF. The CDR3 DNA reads TGCGCCAGCAGCCAAGGAGACAGGGGGTTTCGGGACACTGAAGCTTTCTTT.

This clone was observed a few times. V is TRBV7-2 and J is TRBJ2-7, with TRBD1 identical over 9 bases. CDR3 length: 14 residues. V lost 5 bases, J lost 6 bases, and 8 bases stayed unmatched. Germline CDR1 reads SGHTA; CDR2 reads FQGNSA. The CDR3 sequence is CASSPWTGAREQYF. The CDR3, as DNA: TGTGCCAGCAGCCCCTGGACAGGGGCGCGCGAGCAGTACTTC.